The next 17 T cell receptor beta chains were all read from a single sample in a study of blood T cell repertoires in COVID-19. TCRdb's copy holds only in-frame clones and misses some; the assay was immunoSEQ multiplex PCR. The table records about 160,000 clones, approximately 86% of them present only once. The sample taken for sequencing was peripheral blood. These TCRs come from a woman aged 80 or over with active or convalescent COVID-19.

The chain combines TRBV14 with TRBJ2-1; D might be TRBD1 (5 bases). Germline values: CDR1 SGHDN, CDR2 FVKESK. V lost 5 bases and J lost 3, with 8 bases in between. The CDR3 length is 13 residues. The CDR3 DNA sequence: TGTGCCAGCAGCGTGGGGCTCTACAATGAGCAGTTCTTC. It specifies CASSVGLYNEQFF.

J is TRBJ1-1 and V is TRBV28; D is unresolved. Between the trimmed V and J ends, which lost 3 bases and 6 bases, there was a span of 11 bases. This CDR3 contains 13 residues. Looked up from germline, CDR1 is MDHEN and CDR2 is SYDVKM. CDR3 loop: CASSLRSTSEAFF. CDR3 nucleotides: TGTGCCAGCAGTTTGCGGAGCACCTCTGAAGCTTTCTTT.

The chain joins TRBV6-6 to TRBJ2-1; the match to TRBD2 covers 7 bases. Germline V CDR1 and CDR2: MNHNY, SVGAGI (reference sequence). With 5 bases clipped from V and 3 bases from J, the junction kept 13 bases outside the gene matches. The CDR3 runs to 17 residues. Here the CDR3 reads CASSQRRLAGVYNEQFF. The DNA for the CDR3 is TGTGCCAGCAGTCAACGAAGGTTAGCGGGCGTCTACAATGAGCAGTTCTTC.

Notes on this clone: Within the sample, other DNA sequences also encode this same CDR3. This chain joins TRBV19 and TRBJ2-1; 7 bases match TRBD2. The CDR3 runs to 12 residues. J lost 6 bases, V lost 8 bases, and 4 bases had no gene match. Germline V CDR1 and CDR2: LNHDA, SQIVND (reference sequence). This CDR3 is CASRREVNEQFF. In DNA, the CDR3 is TGTGCCAGTCGCCGGGAGGTCAATGAGCAGTTCTTC.

The chain recombines TRBV18 with TRBJ2-1, with 9 bases matching TRBD1. Germline V gives CDR1 KGHSH, CDR2 LQKENI. Losses at the gene ends were 6 bases for V and 6 bases for J; bases not matched to a gene: 6. CDR3 length: 14 amino acids. The CDR3 region has the DNA TGTGCCAGCTCCACCGGGACAGGGATCAATGAGCAGTTCTTC. Translating gives CASSTGTGINEQFF.

CDR3 protein: CASSKDRGTEAFF. Written as DNA, the CDR3 is TGTGCCAGCAGCAAGGACAGGGGCACTGAAGCTTTCTTT. V gene TRBV5-6 combines with J gene TRBJ1-1, with 9 bases lining up with TRBD1. Trimming cost V 4 bases and J 4 bases; bases outside gene matches: 2. This CDR3 comprises 13 residues. CDR1 SGHDT and CDR2 YYEEEE come from the germline V gene. Looking up the rest from reference TRBV5-6 and TRBJ1-1 gives the full variable domain: DAGVTQSPTHLIKTRGQQVTLRCSPKSGHDTVSWYQQALGQGPQFIFQYYEEEERQRGNFPDRFSGHQFPNYSSELNVNALLLGDSALYLCASSKDRGTEAFFGQGTRLTVV.

This sequence joins TRBV9 and TRBJ2-5; tentatively, D is TRBD2 (6 bases). The CDR3 consists of 17 residues. Germline V gives CDR1 SGDLS, CDR2 YYNGEE. V was pared by 4 bases and J by 2 bases, with 21 bases between. CDR3 DNA: TGTGCCAGCAGCCCACGCCCCCGGGACTCCGTACAAGAGACCCAGTACTTC. Amino acid sequence: CASSPRPRDSVQETQYF.

V usage is TRBV29-1 and J usage is TRBJ1-3, with TRBD1 as a possible D gene (6 bases). CDR1 and CDR2 (germline): SQVTM, ANQGSEA. The CDR3 is 12 residues long. Trimming took off 4 bases at V and 3 bases at J, with 7 bases between the two ends. Here the CDR3 reads CSVGGLGNTIYF. The CDR3 nucleotides are TGCAGCGTTGGGGGGCTTGGAAACACCATATATTTT.

This clone appeared a single time. V is TRBV28 and J is TRBJ1-5; D gene unclear. V lost 6 bases, J lost 4 bases, and 4 bases lay in between. Germline CDR1 and CDR2: MDHEN and SYDVKM. The CDR3 runs to 11 residues. The CDR3 loop reads CASRANQPQHF. For the CDR3, the DNA is TGTGCCAGCAGGGCTAATCAGCCCCAGCATTTT.

On this clone itself: The junction and the germline gene differ at one end; a read error may be behind it. The chain couples TRBV15 to TRBJ2-4; 8 bases map to TRBD1. The CDR3 has 13 residues. Looked up from germline, CDR1 is LNHNV and CDR2 is YYDKDF (reference sequence). DNA of the CDR3: TGTGCCACCAGCAGAGATCGGGAGACAGGGGTCCACTTC. The encoded protein is CATSRDRETGVHF.

V is TRBV11-2 and J is TRBJ1-5, with 7 bases aligning to TRBD1. The CDR3 has 13 amino acids. The germline gives CDR1 SGHAT, CDR2 FQNNGV. J lost 5 bases, V lost 5 bases, and 3 bases had no gene match. The CDR3 DNA follows: TGTGCCAGCAGCCGGGACAGATATCAGCCCCAGCATTTT. This gives the protein CASSRDRYQPQHF.

The chain combines TRBV6-5 with TRBJ1-1; D is perhaps TRBD1 (6 bases). The CDR3 has 13 amino acids. CDR1 is MNHEY, CDR2 SVGAGI, per germline. V shed 6 bases and J shed 0 bases, with 8 bases lying between them. The CDR3 loop reads CASRGHLNTEAFF. CDR3 nucleotides: TGTGCCAGCAGGGGACACCTGAACACTGAAGCTTTCTTT.

The chain links TRBV10-1 to TRBJ2-3; D might be TRBD2 (6 bases). Trimming shortened V by 6 bases and J by 4 bases, and 14 bases separated the two germline ends. CDR1 is WNHNN, CDR2 SYGVQD, per germline (reference sequence). The CDR3 length is 14 residues. This CDR3 reads CASRLSGDSDTQYF. The CDR3 coding sequence is TGCGCCAGCAGATTATCGGGAGATTCAGATACGCAGTATTTT.

The rearrangement joins TRBV9 to TRBJ2-7; TRBD2 aligns across 7 bases. Germline loops: CDR1 SGDLS, CDR2 YYNGEE. This CDR3 spans 14 amino acids. With V trimmed by 0 bases and J by 5 bases, 5 bases remained unmatched. The CDR3 DNA is TGTGCCAGCAGCGTAGGCGGGAGTATCCACGAGCAGTACTTC. It yields the protein CASSVGGSIHEQYF.

This sequence joins TRBV4-2 and TRBJ1-1; 9 bases fit TRBD1. Germline values: CDR1 LGHNA, CDR2 YNFKEQ. The CDR3 has 16 amino acids. The ends lost 0 bases at V and 1 base at J; junction bases unmatched: 3. The CDR3 sequence: CASSQDQGQGNTEAFF. The DNA for the CDR3 is TGTGCCAGCAGCCAAGATCAGGGACAGGGGAACACTGAAGCTTTCTTT.

In this sample, this clone turned up once. This chain links TRBV11-2 with TRBJ2-7, with D maybe TRBD2 (5 bases). Between the trimmed V and J ends, which lost 5 bases and 3 bases, there was a span of 11 bases. The CDR3 runs to 13 residues. Germline V gene data show CDR1 as SGHAT and CDR2 as FQNNGV. Here the CDR3 reads CASSPQTSYEQYF. CDR3 nucleotides: TGTGCCAGCAGCCCGCAAACTAGCTACGAGCAGTACTTC.

The rearrangement links TRBV11-2 to TRBJ1-4; D is unclear. This CDR3 spans 16 amino acids. Germline lookup yields CDR1 SGHAT and CDR2 FQNNGV. Deletions cut 6 bases from V and 1 base from J, with 15 bases between. CDR3 region: CASRGRLGRTNEKLFF. The CDR3 DNA follows: TGTGCCAGCAGGGGGAGGTTGGGGAGAACTAATGAAAAACTGTTTTTT.